This paragraph covers one TCR beta chain sequence. Its target antigen remains unknown. No base quality values were provided; no much bigger clone lies one nucleotide off. The sample originates from a study of blood T cells in healthy people across ages (dated by TCRdb to the mid-2010s). For the wider study: In model experiments, roughly one uniquely barcoded TCR beta cDNA molecule per two T cells was captured by template switching. The study measured age-related changes in TCR beta repertoire diversity using deep sequencing normalized with unique cDNA molecular identifiers. Donors were grouped into four age groups: young (average approximately 15 years), middle-aged (roughly 38), aged (roughly 62) and long-lived (82). To avoid experimental bias, donors of different ages were randomly spread across the sequencing lanes. Two additional independent replicas of 1 million unique cDNA reads from the same blood draw were analyzed for two donors (one aged 18 to 30 and one aged 80 or older). Paper-wide results and their limitations: Estimates of total diversity based on one million sequenced T cells were considered lower bounds and underestimates. As age increased, observed TCR beta diversity per million T cells dropped in a roughly linear way, and a significant reduction was already evident by age around 41. Because donor CMV infection status was unknown, age-related changes in expanded clonotypes were potentially confounded. Conclusive comparison of naive and antigen-experienced compartments was prevented by the profiling of bulk unsorted PBMCs. Compared with the aged group, the long-lived group had more naive CD4+ T cells, fewer expanded clones and increased TCR diversity, suggesting age selection. There was a strong correlation between observed TCR beta diversity and the percentage of naive T cells measured by flow cytometry.

Library generation was performed with 5' RACE. Sequencing relied on an Illumina HiSeq 2500. A second PCR of roughly 6 to 11 cycles was performed with a sample-barcoded 5' primer and a J-beta primer mix. A template-switch 5' adaptor carrying 12 random nucleotides introduced a unique molecular identifier onto each TCR beta cDNA molecule. Each sample yielded at least 3 million CDR3-containing paired-end reads. First-strand cDNA was synthesized from all RNA with the Mint cDNA synthesis kit, primed by a TRBC-specific oligonucleotide. Following uracil-DNA glycosylase treatment, a first 18-cycle PCR with universal primers M1SS and BC2_uni_R was performed on all cDNA. In the original analysis: Normalization of each sample was performed by random selection of 1 million high-quality reads, each carrying a distinct molecular identifier. Reads sharing molecular identifiers were discarded rather than binned into consensus sequences. MiTCR, with a Q25 quality threshold and the strictest error-elimination algorithm, was used for CDR3 identification, clonotype clustering and error correction. A nonparametric unseen species model using Euler transformation provided a lower-bound estimate of total TCR beta diversity. The public reads were reprocessed in TCRdb via fastp at Q25 and MiXCR, keeping in-frame beta chains. When rows share a CDR3 protein, they turn into one entry using the most common DNA and genes. TCRdb, rather than the study authors, made the V and J calls. Within this sample are about 780,000 distinct CDR3 sequences, with about 42% of them counted one time only. In total, the top ten clones hold less than 20% of the sample.

V is pared back by 4 bases and J by 3 bases, with 24 bases lying between the germline termini. CDR1 and CDR2, per the germline V gene, are SGHDN and FVKESK. The CDR3 goes from the cysteine to the phenylalanine over 18 residues. Left in the record is the CDR3 DNA by itself, 54 bases read in frame from the first base. Donors were a few dozen systemically healthy Caucasian individuals from Russia aged roughly 6 to 90 years. Approximately 10 milliliters of peripheral blood were collected from each donor into EDTA-treated Vacutainer tubes. Ficoll-Paque density-gradient centrifugation was used to isolate PBMCs, with at least 7 million per sample. Trizol reagent was used to extract total RNA from the PBMCs, yielding at least 6 micrograms per sample. The percentages of naive CD45RAhigh/CD27high T cells were determined by flow cytometry on a PBMC aliquot from every donor.

The specimen sequenced was blood. This TCR derives from an elderly man in good health. The chain uses TRBV14 and TRBJ1-2, with the D gene not confidently named. CDR3 protein: CASSPASRPSRAHYGYTF. The DNA reads TGTGCCAGCAGCCCAGCAAGTAGGCCTTCCCGAGCCCACTATGGCTACACCTTC.